These 9 T cell receptor beta chains originate from one sample sequenced in a study of PD-L1 blockade in urothelial cancer. Assay used: immunoSEQ multiplex PCR; TCRdb lists only in-frame clones, some missing. This sample has more than 40,000 clones, with 70% to 90% found just once. Sample: PBMCs, taken around atezolizumab (anti-PD-L1) treatment. Receptors originate from a woman in her sixties or seventies with urothelial cancer.

There are a few counts of this clone. This chain links TRBV19 with TRBJ2-7; no clear D gene. The germline gives CDR1 LNHDA, CDR2 SQIVND (reference sequence). V lost 0 bases and J lost 1, with 7 bases in between. The CDR3 has 14 residues. The CDR3 reads CASSIDSSSYEQYF. Written as DNA, the CDR3 is TGTGCCAGTAGTATAGATTCTAGTTCCTACGAGCAGTACTTC.

The chain employs TRBV5-1 and TRBJ2-7; 14 nucleotides match TRBD2. Germline assignment: CDR1 SGHRS and CDR2 YFSETQ. With V trimmed by 4 bases and J by 7 bases, 7 bases remained unmatched. The CDR3 runs 15 residues. CDR3 residues: CASSQGTSGRGEQYF. The CDR3 bases are TGCGCCAGCAGCCAAGGGACTAGCGGGAGAGGAGAGCAGTACTTC.

The V call is TRBV9, the J call TRBJ2-1, with 7 bases identical to TRBD1. This CDR3 is built from 15 residues. V shed 3 bases and J 3 bases; nucleotides not matched to a gene: 6. Germline V CDR1 and CDR2: SGDLS, YYNGEE. The CDR3 protein is CASSDRDRNYNEQFF. Written as DNA, the CDR3 is TGTGCCAGCAGCGACCGGGACAGAAACTACAATGAGCAGTTCTTC.

The gene calls are TRBV11-1 and TRBJ2-5; D perhaps matches TRBD1 (6 bases). This CDR3 spans 13 amino acids. Trimming pared 6 bases from V and 5 bases from J, leaving 13 bases between. In germline, CDR1 is SGHAT, CDR2 FQDESV (reference sequence). Written as DNA, the CDR3 is TGTGCCAGCAGACCAGGGACACAGGAGACCCAGTACTTC. As protein: CASRPGTQETQYF.

This clone counts as large. The chain has TRBV7-8 and TRBJ1-3, with a possible D match to TRBD1 (5 bases). This CDR3 has 16 residues. Germline V gene lookup returns CDR1 SGHVS and CDR2 FQNEAQ. Trimming pared 3 bases from V and 0 bases from J, leaving 12 bases between. The CDR3 sequence: CASSFFRQSSGNTIYF. The CDR3 DNA follows: TGTGCCAGCAGCTTCTTCCGACAGAGCTCTGGAAACACCATATATTTT.

The rearrangement uses TRBV19 and TRBJ2-5; 14 bases align to TRBD2. The CDR3 contains 18 residues. Germline values: CDR1 LNHDA, CDR2 SQIVND (reference sequence). V shed 3 bases, J shed 2 bases, and the junction held 8 bases outside the gene matches. CDR3 sequence (DNA): TGTGCCAGTAGTATTAGACTAGCGGGGGGGCCGGGTCAAGAGACCCAGTACTTC. Translating gives CASSIRLAGGPGQETQYF.

The rearrangement links TRBV10-3 to TRBJ2-7, with D possibly being TRBD2 (6 bases). V gave up 2 bases and J gave up 6 bases, with 11 bases separating them. This CDR3 contains 13 residues. The germline V gene encodes CDR1 ENHRY and CDR2 SYGVKD. Here the CDR3 reads CAISEIRDSEQYF. The DNA of the CDR3 is TGTGCCATCAGTGAGATCCGGGACTCCGAGCAGTACTTC.

This chain joins TRBV5-6 and TRBJ1-4; possible D gene TRBD1, 6 bases. The CDR3 length is 16 residues. Germline V gene sequence: CDR1 SGHDT, CDR2 YYEEEE. The V and J ends lost 4 bases and 3 bases respectively, with 16 bases between them. CDR3 sequence: CASSASRGMANEKLFF. The CDR3 DNA reads as TGTGCCAGCAGCGCATCCAGGGGCATGGCTAATGAAAAACTGTTTTTT. The whole variable domain, remainder taken from reference TRBV5-6 and TRBJ1-4, is DAGVTQSPTHLIKTRGQQVTLRCSPKSGHDTVSWYQQALGQGPQFIFQYYEEEERQRGNFPDRFSGHQFPNYSSELNVNALLLGDSALYLCASSASRGMANEKLFFGSGTQLSVL.

The chain uses TRBV7-2 and TRBJ2-2; 11 nucleotides align to TRBD2. This CDR3 has 15 amino acids. The junction had 4 bases not matched to a gene; V was cut back by 2 bases and J by 8 bases. From germline, CDR1 is SGHTA and CDR2 FQGNSA. CDR3 bases: TGTGCCAGCAGCTTATTGGGACTAGCGGTAGGGGAGCTGTTTTTT. Protein: CASSLLGLAVGELFF. Combining the CDR3 with reference TRBV7-2 and TRBJ2-2 gives the whole variable domain GAGVSQSPSNKVTEKGKDVELRCDPISGHTALYWYRQSLGQGLEFLIYFQGNSAPDKSGLPSDRFSAERTGGSVSTLTIQRTQQEDSAVYLCASSLLGLAVGELFFGEGSRLTVL.